This TCR beta chain was found in a study of cytomegalovirus exposure and HLA in healthy donors. Points from the study as a whole: In a later analysis, DRB1 alleles had the most associated TCRs; HLA-C alleles the fewest. A later analysis reportedly identified an Asian-associated ancestry cluster as carrying fewer N-insertions than the roughly 670-donor mean.

The PCR was carried out with 60 Vbeta primers and 13 Jbeta primers. Per the authors' pipeline: In a later analysis, roughly 11 million of 65 million to 80 million unique beta chains occurred in at least two donors. Here immunoSEQ multiplex PCR was the method, and the copy in TCRdb shows in-frame clones only, minus some. That table is the source of V, J and clone size, and D and trimming were worked out from the DNA. The clone table shows approximately 38,000 clones, with the ten largest holding approximately 1.3%. To note about this clone: Its specificity is not known.

The CDR3 loop spans 12 amino acids. Trimming left V 4 bases short and J 4 bases short, with 5 bases between. In germline, CDR1 is SEHNR, CDR2 FQNEAQ (reference sequence). The chain uses TRBV7-9 and TRBJ1-5; D ambiguous. The sequencing sample was made of PBMCs. This TCR derives from a man between 25 and 39 years old in good health and CMV-seronegative. The CDR3 DNA sequence: TGTGCCAGCAGCTCCCCTAATCAGCCCCAGCATTTT. Its protein product is CASSSPNQPQHF.